This is a list of T cell receptor beta chains from one sample in a study of OX40 agonist ivuxolimab in advanced cancers. Here immunoSEQ multiplex PCR was the method, and the copy in TCRdb shows in-frame clones only, minus some. Among roughly 140,000 clones, around 94% were seen once, and the ten largest hold approximately 0.32%. The source material was CD4+ or CD8+ T cells sorted from blood, sampled in a trial of the OX40 agonist ivuxolimab. The source of these receptors is an adult with an advanced solid tumor such as melanoma, head and neck, liver or kidney cancer. CDR3s include the opening cysteine and the closing phenylalanine or tryptophan.

j_call: TRBJ1-2
v_call: TRBV10-3
cdr3_length: 15
cdr3_aa: CAISEGADLGYGYTF

j_call: TRBJ2-7
v_call: TRBV7-2
cdr3_length: 13
cdr3_aa: CASKAGASYEQYF

j_call: TRBJ1-5
v_call: TRBV6-5
cdr3_length: 15
cdr3_aa: CASSYSRAQNQPQHF

j_call: -
v_call: TRBV7-8
cdr3_length: 14
cdr3_aa: CASSLQGRAYEQYF

j_call: TRBJ2-7
v_call: TRBV14
cdr3_length: 15
cdr3_aa: CASSQGLRSRYEQYF

j_call: TRBJ2-7
v_call: TRBV7-9
cdr3_length: 15
cdr3_aa: CASSSLAGGIWEQYF

j_call: TRBJ2-2
v_call: TRBV2
cdr3_length: 15
cdr3_aa: CASNWGDTTTGELFF

j_call: TRBJ1-5
v_call: TRBV23-1
cdr3_length: 14
cdr3_aa: CASSRPGPHQPQHF

j_call: TRBJ2-5
v_call: TRBV2
cdr3_length: 16
cdr3_aa: CASIRLAGTRGETQYF

j_call: TRBJ2-3
v_call: TRBV20-1
cdr3_length: 11
cdr3_aa: CSARPRDTQYF

j_call: TRBJ2-1
v_call: TRBV6-4
cdr3_length: 15
cdr3_aa: CASTSGLAGDNEQFF

j_call: TRBJ1-2
v_call: TRBV10-3
cdr3_length: 14
cdr3_aa: CAISESRQGVDYTF

j_call: TRBJ1-3
v_call: TRBV7-9
cdr3_length: 17
cdr3_aa: CASQDGPAASAGDTIYF

j_call: TRBJ1-5
v_call: TRBV10-3
cdr3_length: 13
cdr3_aa: CAITSRKDQPQHF

j_call: TRBJ1-1
v_call: TRBV19
cdr3_length: 15
cdr3_aa: CASRRGSGLNTEAFF

j_call: TRBJ2-3
v_call: TRBV29-1
cdr3_length: 16
cdr3_aa: CSVFTRWGGNTDTQYF

j_call: TRBJ1-2
v_call: TRBV6-5
cdr3_length: 14
cdr3_aa: CASARGLGNYGYTF

j_call: TRBJ1-5
v_call: TRBV25-1
cdr3_length: 16
cdr3_aa: CASPRRTLKANQPQHF

j_call: TRBJ2-7
v_call: TRBV7-2
cdr3_length: 15
cdr3_aa: CASSLGLAPSYEQYF

j_call: TRBJ1-4
v_call: TRBV5-4
cdr3_length: 15
cdr3_aa: CASSPRGRGDEKLFF

j_call: TRBJ2-1
v_call: TRBV14
cdr3_length: 18
cdr3_aa: CASSQVGAGTHSYNEQFF

j_call: TRBJ1-5
v_call: TRBV6-6
cdr3_length: 16
cdr3_aa: CASSPWNGYSNQPQHF

j_call: TRBJ1-5
v_call: TRBV7-2
cdr3_length: 13
cdr3_aa: CASCETVNQPQHF

j_call: TRBJ1-5
v_call: TRBV7-2
cdr3_length: 13
cdr3_aa: CASSLSSNQPQHF

j_call: TRBJ1-3
v_call: TRBV5-1
cdr3_length: 15
cdr3_aa: CASSLVAGPGNTIYF

j_call: TRBJ1-5
v_call: TRBV19
cdr3_length: 19
cdr3_aa: CASSIDQGGGTPRNQPQHF

j_call: TRBJ1-6
v_call: TRBV6-1
cdr3_length: 16
cdr3_aa: CASSDKQGTYNSPLHF

j_call: TRBJ2-7
v_call: TRBV19
cdr3_length: 15
cdr3_aa: CASRLTGGSSYEQYF

j_call: TRBJ2-3
v_call: TRBV19
cdr3_length: 17
cdr3_aa: CASRPWTRGRNTDTQYF

j_call: TRBJ1-5
v_call: TRBV18
cdr3_length: 17
cdr3_aa: CASSPFGRGRSGQPQHF

j_call: TRBJ2-1
v_call: TRBV4-2
cdr3_length: 16
cdr3_aa: CASSLDRQPYYNEQFF

j_call: TRBJ2-1
v_call: TRBV7-9
cdr3_length: 18
cdr3_aa: CASSLVGGRASSYNEQFF

j_call: TRBJ2-5
v_call: TRBV5-6
cdr3_length: 14
cdr3_aa: CASSLGRGQETQYF

j_call: TRBJ1-2
v_call: TRBV4-3
cdr3_length: 17
cdr3_aa: CASSQDPRQGGTYGYTF

j_call: TRBJ1-5
v_call: TRBV5-5
cdr3_length: 20
cdr3_aa: CASSLEAGQGHTRTNQPQHF

j_call: TRBJ1-4
v_call: TRBV5-1
cdr3_length: 15
cdr3_aa: CASSFQGVPNEKLFF

j_call: TRBJ2-3
v_call: TRBV27
cdr3_length: 17
cdr3_aa: CASSFPPGRGPGDTQYF

j_call: TRBJ2-7
v_call: TRBV7-9
cdr3_length: 17
cdr3_aa: CASSPPVPTGDAYEQYF

j_call: TRBJ1-2
v_call: TRBV4-2
cdr3_length: 12
cdr3_aa: CASSQRYYGYTF

j_call: TRBJ2-3
v_call: TRBV28
cdr3_length: 12
cdr3_aa: CASRPGADTQYF

j_call: TRBJ1-6
v_call: TRBV4-1
cdr3_length: 18
cdr3_aa: CASSQTPEPRTVGGSLHF

j_call: TRBJ1-5
v_call: TRBV5-8
cdr3_length: 14
cdr3_aa: CASRSGRSNQPQHF

j_call: TRBJ1-1
v_call: TRBV7-2
cdr3_length: 15
cdr3_aa: CASSFKGSGVTEAFF

j_call: TRBJ2-1
v_call: TRBV27
cdr3_length: 17
cdr3_aa: CASSLTKSSGGNHEQFF

j_call: TRBJ1-2
v_call: TRBV5-5
cdr3_length: 15
cdr3_aa: CASRFAAQDNYGYTF

j_call: TRBJ1-2
v_call: TRBV7-9
cdr3_length: 13
cdr3_aa: CASSLPGYYGYTF

j_call: TRBJ1-2
v_call: TRBV7-2
cdr3_length: 12
cdr3_aa: CASSLDQFGYTF

j_call: TRBJ2-1
v_call: TRBV27
cdr3_length: 15
cdr3_aa: CASSQTSAGANEQFF

j_call: TRBJ1-3
v_call: TRBV30
cdr3_length: 15
cdr3_aa: CAWSFPGTARNTIYF

j_call: TRBJ1-4
v_call: TRBV4-3
cdr3_length: 15
cdr3_aa: CASSLGRGSNEKLFF

j_call: TRBJ1-2
v_call: TRBV25-1
cdr3_length: 14
cdr3_aa: CASTGTGGSYGYTF

j_call: TRBJ1-1
v_call: TRBV15
cdr3_length: 16
cdr3_aa: CATSRVVGAMNTEAFF

j_call: TRBJ2-2
v_call: TRBV5-6
cdr3_length: 15
cdr3_aa: CASSLWVGFTGELFF

j_call: TRBJ2-7
v_call: TRBV4-3
cdr3_length: 16
cdr3_aa: CASSQSRQGPSYEQYF

j_call: TRBJ2-7
v_call: TRBV10-3
cdr3_length: 15
cdr3_aa: CAIQENPGQGFEQYF

j_call: TRBJ2-7
v_call: TRBV5-1
cdr3_length: 15
cdr3_aa: CASSSPAGGIYEQYF

j_call: TRBJ2-7
v_call: TRBV11-3
cdr3_length: 15
cdr3_aa: CASSLAGGHHYEQYF